The 28 T cell receptor beta chains in this list originate from one sample, sequenced in a study of radiotherapy plus CTLA-4 blockade in lung cancer. The table came from immunoSEQ multiplex PCR; TCRdb's copy has only in-frame clones and leaves some out. The sample has around 80,000 clones; nearly 75% are singletons. Sequenced here: peripheral blood, sampled from a patient treated with radiotherapy plus ipilimumab. The receptors derive from a human donor with non-small cell lung cancer whose response to radiotherapy plus ipilimumab could not be evaluated.

This clone was observed a few times. The chain is built from TRBV27 and TRBJ1-1, with no clear D. The CDR3 is 12 amino acids. V lost 4 bases and J 8 bases, leaving 11 bases between the germline ends. Germline V lookup: CDR1 MNHEY, CDR2 SMNVEV (reference sequence). CDR3 nucleotides: TGTGCCAGCAGTTCCCAAGTTAGCGAAGCTTTCTTT. Encoded protein: CASSSQVSEAFF.

The rearrangement uses TRBV11-2 and TRBJ2-5; 11 bases line up with TRBD1. V gave up 1 base and J gave up 3 bases; unmatched junction bases: 4. Per the germline V gene, CDR1 is SGHAT and CDR2 is FQNNGV. The CDR3 extends over 16 amino acids. This CDR3 reads CASSLGPGQGEETQYF. CDR3 bases: TGTGCCAGCAGCTTAGGGCCGGGACAGGGGGAAGAGACCCAGTACTTC.

Here the CDR3 DNA reads TGTGCCAGCGATTTAACAGGGGGGACCACAGATACGCAGTATTTT. It specifies CASDLTGGTTDTQYF. The V and J genes are TRBV28 and TRBJ2-3; 8 bases agree with TRBD1. Germline CDR1 reads MDHEN; CDR2 reads SYDVKM. The CDR3 runs 15 residues. Losses at the gene ends were 8 bases for V and 2 bases for J; bases not matched to a gene: 9.

V gene TRBV7-3 combines with J gene TRBJ2-2; D is perhaps TRBD2 (5 bases). Germline V gives CDR1 SGHTA, CDR2 FQGTGA. Trimming stripped 3 bases from V and 4 bases from J, with 6 bases between. The CDR3 length is 13 residues. DNA of the CDR3: TGTGCCAGCAGCTTTGGGAGCACCGGGGAGCTGTTTTTT. It translates to CASSFGSTGELFF.

The chain employs TRBV6-5 and TRBJ2-1; no reliable D call. Trimming took off 7 bases at V and 3 bases at J, with 13 bases between the two ends. The CDR3 has 14 residues. Per germline, CDR1 MNHEY and CDR2 SVGAGI. The CDR3 DNA is TGTGCCAGCAAAAAGCGATCGGGCTACAATGAGCAGTTCTTC. Its translation is CASKKRSGYNEQFF.

The chain links TRBV5-1 to TRBJ2-5; D is possibly TRBD2 (6 bases). The CDR3 loop spans 15 amino acids. Trimming stripped 3 bases from V and 1 base from J, with 13 bases between. Germline V gene sequence: CDR1 SGHRS, CDR2 YFSETQ. The CDR3 sequence is CASSSVAGTQETQYF. The CDR3 DNA follows: TGCGCCAGCAGCTCAGTGGCGGGGACCCAAGAGACCCAGTACTTC.

The chain uses TRBV18 and TRBJ2-3; 7 bases are shared with TRBD2. The germline V gene encodes CDR1 KGHSH and CDR2 LQKENI. Germline trimming cut 2 bases from V and 6 bases from J; bases unmatched to any gene: 2. This CDR3 spans 13 amino acids. CDR3 nucleotides: TGTGCCAGCTCACCAAACGGGGGGGATACGCAGTATTTT. Its protein product is CASSPNGGDTQYF.

The sample holds a few counts of this clone. The rearrangement uses TRBV9 and TRBJ2-7; 7 positions match TRBD1. This CDR3 spans 15 amino acids. With 4 bases clipped from V and 0 bases from J, the junction kept 7 bases outside the gene matches. Germline V lookup: CDR1 SGDLS, CDR2 YYNGEE. The CDR3: CASSPHGTASYEQYF. The CDR3 nucleotides are TGTGCCAGCAGCCCTCACGGGACAGCCTCCTACGAGCAGTACTTC.

This clone was counted a single time. The chain recombines TRBV27 with TRBJ2-3; tentatively, D is TRBD2 (6 bases). Germline CDR1 is MNHEY and CDR2 is SMNVEV (reference sequence). The germline V and J ends were trimmed by 10 bases and 0 bases, with 23 bases remaining between them. CDR3 size: 17 residues. The CDR3 coding sequence is TGTGCCACCCGGGGGTTTCACGAGCTTTCTAGCACAGATACGCAGTATTTT. Translating gives CATRGFHELSSTDTQYF.

The chain employs TRBV19 and TRBJ2-7; TRBD2 matches at 12 bases. The CDR3 spans 13 residues. The ends lost 8 bases at V and 4 bases at J; junction bases unmatched: 3. The germline V gene has CDR1 LNHDA and CDR2 SQIVND (reference sequence). The CDR3 here is CASRTSGTYEQYF. CDR3 DNA: TGTGCCAGTCGGACTAGCGGGACATACGAGCAGTACTTC.

Only one count was recorded for this clone. The gene calls are TRBV5-1 and TRBJ2-3; 8 bases are shared with TRBD1. Looked up from germline, CDR1 is SGHRS and CDR2 is YFSETQ. The CDR3 covers 16 residues. V dropped 2 bases and J dropped 3; count of bases not matched to a gene: 8. The CDR3, as DNA: TGCGCCAGCAGCTTTGTGACTACAGGGGGAACAGATACGCAGTATTTT. This codes for CASSFVTTGGTDTQYF.

The chain employs TRBV14 and TRBJ1-5; 11 bases align to TRBD1. The J segment lost 3 bases and the V segment lost 2 bases, leaving 3 bases of the junction unmatched. CDR3 length: 16 residues. Germline V gives CDR1 SGHDN, CDR2 FVKESK. CDR3 loop: CASSQPGQGDNQPQHF. CDR3 nucleotide sequence: TGTGCCAGCAGCCAACCGGGACAGGGGGACAATCAGCCCCAGCATTTT.

The V call is TRBV9, the J call TRBJ2-2, with a weak D call TRBD1 (6 bases). This CDR3 is 17 amino acids long. Germline CDR1 is SGDLS and CDR2 is YYNGEE. V dropped 4 bases and J dropped 0 bases, with 16 bases sitting between them. CDR3 sequence: CASSPIQTGTNTGELFF. CDR3 DNA: TGTGCCAGCAGCCCCATCCAGACAGGAACGAACACCGGGGAGCTGTTTTTT.

The chain couples TRBV2 to TRBJ1-5; TRBD1 agrees at 8 bases. CDR1 SNHLY and CDR2 FYNNEI come from the germline V gene. J gave up 0 bases and V 5 bases, and 12 bases lay outside the gene matches. This CDR3 spans 18 amino acids. The CDR3 sequence: CASSYRGDGSYSNQPQHF. The CDR3 DNA is TGTGCCAGCAGTTACAGGGGGGACGGAAGCTATAGCAATCAGCCCCAGCATTTT.

V gene TRBV19 combines with J gene TRBJ1-5; D gene unclear. Trimming took off 5 bases at V and 1 base at J, with 9 bases between the two ends. This CDR3 is built from 14 residues. Germline CDR1 and CDR2: LNHDA and SQIVND (reference sequence). For the CDR3, the DNA is TGTGCCAGTAGTTGGTCTCGGAGCAATCAGCCCCAGCATTTT. This translates into CASSWSRSNQPQHF.

This clone was counted a single time. The chain carries TRBV19 and TRBJ2-1; tentative D call: TRBD2 (6 bases). The CDR3 has 16 residues. CDR1 and CDR2 (germline): LNHDA, SQIVND (reference sequence). V lost 7 bases, J lost 0 bases, and 16 bases lay in between. The CDR3 spells CASKDRDLSSYNEQFF. In DNA, the CDR3 is TGTGCCAGTAAGGACCGGGACTTGAGCTCCTACAATGAGCAGTTCTTC.

The chain couples TRBV27 to TRBJ2-7; 7 nucleotides align to TRBD1. This CDR3 region has 15 residues. With 5 bases clipped from V and 2 bases from J, the junction kept 9 bases outside the gene matches. Germline values: CDR1 MNHEY, CDR2 SMNVEV (reference sequence). As DNA, the CDR3 is TGTGCCAGCAGTCCTGGAAGACAGGGTCCCTACGAGCAGTACTTC. It is translated as CASSPGRQGPYEQYF.

The chain is built from TRBV11-1 and TRBJ1-6, with D unclear. Germline V gene lookup returns CDR1 SGHAT and CDR2 FQDESV (reference sequence). The CDR3 contains 14 residues. V gave up 3 bases and J gave up 8 bases, with 11 bases separating them. The CDR3 protein is CASSFGEGDSPLHF. The CDR3 DNA reads TGTGCCAGCAGCTTCGGGGAGGGCGATTCACCCCTCCACTTT.

The chain couples TRBV18 to TRBJ2-5, with 7 bases identical to TRBD2. Germline V lookup: CDR1 KGHSH, CDR2 LQKENI. The CDR3 has 14 residues. With 0 bases clipped from V and 4 bases from J, the junction kept 2 bases outside the gene matches. The CDR3 DNA is TGTGCCAGCTCACCACCGACTAGCTTAGAGACCCAGTACTTC. Its translation: CASSPPTSLETQYF.

This rearrangement joins TRBV5-4 to TRBJ2-7; D might be TRBD2 (6 bases). V dropped 0 bases and J dropped 4 bases, with 17 bases sitting between them. CDR1 and CDR2 (germline): SGHNT, YYREEE (reference sequence). This CDR3 has 16 amino acids. CDR3 coding DNA: TGTGCCAGCAGCTTGGCCTTAGCGGAACTCGGGTACGAGCAGTACTTC. Protein product: CASSLALAELGYEQYF. The variable domain in full, with the rest retrieved from reference TRBV5-4 and TRBJ2-7, is ETGVTQSPTHLIKTRGQQVTLRCSSQSGHNTVSWYQQALGQGPQFIFQYYREEENGRGNFPPRFSGLQFPNYSSELNVNALELDDSALYLCASSLALAELGYEQYFGPGTRLTVT.

This chain joins TRBV25-1 and TRBJ2-7; 10 nucleotides match TRBD2. CDR1 is MGHDK and CDR2 is SYGVNS in the germline V gene. The V and J ends lost 0 bases and 5 bases, in that order; junction bases with no gene match: 1. The CDR3 runs 14 residues. The CDR3 region has the DNA TGTGCCAGCAGTGAATACGGGACTAGCGACGAGCAGTACTTC. It encodes CASSEYGTSDEQYF.

V and J are TRBV27 and TRBJ2-7; a weak D match, TRBD2 (5 bases). The germline V and J ends were trimmed by 8 bases and 5 bases, with 19 bases remaining between them. This CDR3 is built from 14 residues. Germline CDR1 reads MNHEY; CDR2 reads SMNVEV (reference sequence). CDR3 protein: CASSLVGLVDEQYF. CDR3 bases: TGTGCCAGCTCCCTAGTCGGACTGGTCGACGAGCAGTACTTC.

The V call is TRBV7-2, the J call TRBJ2-1; D remains ambiguous. There are 13 residues in the CDR3. The germline gives CDR1 SGHTA, CDR2 FQGNSA. V dropped 5 bases and J dropped 4 bases, with 9 bases sitting between them. The CDR3 protein is CASSPPPYNEQFF. In nucleotides, the CDR3 is TGTGCCAGCAGCCCTCCCCCGTACAATGAGCAGTTCTTC.

The V and J genes are TRBV5-6 and TRBJ1-5; D is perhaps TRBD1 (5 bases). The ends were cut back, 1 base at V and 1 base at J, with 9 bases in the middle. Germline V CDR1 and CDR2: SGHDT, YYEEEE. This CDR3 comprises 15 residues. In DNA, the CDR3 is TGTGCCAGCAGCTTGAGGGGTGGAAGCAATCAGCCCCAGCATTTT. Translated: CASSLRGGSNQPQHF.

This clone was detected only a few times. The V gene is TRBV5-1, the J gene TRBJ2-1; D might be TRBD2 (6 bases). CDR1 is SGHRS and CDR2 is YFSETQ in the germline V gene. The CDR3 is 15 amino acids. V dropped 3 bases and J dropped 6 bases, with 16 bases sitting between them. CDR3 amino acids: CASSWFTGEGNEQFF. CDR3 DNA sequence: TGCGCCAGCAGCTGGTTTACGGGGGAAGGCAATGAGCAGTTCTTC.

In DNA form, the CDR3 reads TGTGCCAGCAGAAATAGGCAGGGTAGAGGCGGGGAGCTGTTTTTT. This translates into CASRNRQGRGGELFF. The chain has TRBV7-8 and TRBJ2-2, with a possible D match to TRBD1 (5 bases). CDR1 is SGHVS, CDR2 FQNEAQ, per germline. Trimming cost V 6 bases and J 7 bases, with 18 bases left between them. This CDR3 spans 15 amino acids.

This clone was observed a single time. This chain joins TRBV18 and TRBJ2-2, with D unresolved. The germline CDR1 and CDR2 sequences are KGHSH and LQKENI. Trimming stripped 0 bases from V and 1 base from J, with 6 bases between. The CDR3 has 15 amino acids. CDR3 loop: CASSPPRLNTGELFF. Here the CDR3 DNA reads TGTGCCAGCTCACCACCGCGGTTGAACACCGGGGAGCTGTTTTTT.

The V and J genes are TRBV4-1 and TRBJ1-3; D remains ambiguous. This CDR3 has 14 residues. Per germline, CDR1 MGHRA and CDR2 YSYEKL. Trimming removed 1 base from V and 5 bases from J, with 9 bases in between. CDR3 nucleotides: TGCGCCAGCAGCCAAGGGGGAGGGCGAAACACCATATATTTT. It translates to CASSQGGGRNTIYF.